One and the same sample provided the 14 T cell receptor beta chains below, sequenced in a study of vaccination and CD4 T cells after COVID-19. No antigen has been assigned to these receptors. Researchers used the Oncomine TCR Beta short-read assay to sequence DNA from cultured CD4+ T cells. TCRdb processed the PCR reads anew with MiXCR; each CDR3 protein has one entry. The table lists over 15,000 distinct CDR3 sequences, over 55% of them singletons. Described treatment: approximately nine-day PBMC culture with coronavirus spike peptide pools or control peptides (ViraFEST assay). The sequencing used CD4+ T cells from blood, cultured in vitro, collected after SARS-CoV-2 vaccination. These receptors were collected from a human donor who had recovered from COVID-19.

This clonotype has more than one count but fewer than ten. The V gene is TRBV12-3 or TRBV12-4, the J gene TRBJ2-5; D perhaps matches TRBD2 (5 bases). The V gene lost 4 bases and the J gene lost 6 bases, with 18 bases spanning the gap. The CDR3 consists of 15 residues. CDR3 protein: CASSSSAGSGKTQYF. CDR3 sequence (DNA): TGTGCCAGCAGTTCCTCAGCTGGGAGTGGGAAGACCCAGTACTTC.

In this sample, this clonotype turned up a few times. V usage is TRBV20-1 and J usage is TRBJ1-5; maybe TRBD1 (5 bases). The CDR3 sequence is 12 residues long. Germline loops: CDR1 DFQATT, CDR2 SNEGSKA (reference sequence). V was pared by 1 base and J by 6 bases, with 7 bases between. The CDR3 here is CSARGGAQPQHF. In DNA form, the CDR3 reads TGCAGTGCTAGAGGAGGGGCTCAGCCCCAGCATTTT.

The rearrangement links TRBV6-1 to TRBJ1-2, with D perhaps TRBD1 (6 bases). The CDR3 contains 15 residues. V shed 0 bases and J shed 4 bases, with 12 bases lying between them. Germline V CDR1 and CDR2: MNHNS, SASEGT. CDR3 sequence reads: CASSEAPGGGYGYTF. DNA for the CDR3: TGTGCCAGCAGTGAAGCGCCGGGGGGCGGCTATGGCTACACCTTC.

The chain couples TRBV28 to TRBJ1-1; D might be TRBD1 (5 bases). The germline V and J ends were trimmed by 0 bases and 1 base, with 6 bases remaining between them. Germline V gene lookup returns CDR1 MDHEN and CDR2 SYDVKM. The CDR3 sequence is 14 residues long. The chain's CDR3 is CASSLWGGNTEAFF. The DNA of the CDR3 is TGTGCCAGCAGTTTATGGGGGGGGAACACTGAAGCTTTCTTT.

The rearrangement links TRBV20-1 to TRBJ2-7; D not certain. Germline V gene sequence: CDR1 DFQATT, CDR2 SNEGSKA (reference sequence). The CDR3 is 14 amino acids. CDR3 in amino acids: CSVCIRESSYEQYF. CDR3 DNA sequence: TGCAGCGTCTGTATACGAGAAAGCTCCTACGAGCAGTACTTC.

The chain couples TRBV6-1 to TRBJ1-5; no definite D call. Germline V lookup: CDR1 MNHNS, CDR2 SASEGT. The CDR3 has 13 residues. Trimming left V 4 bases short and J 1 base short, with 5 bases between. For the CDR3, the DNA is TGTGCCAGCAGTGTACGGAGCAATCAGCCCCAGCATTTT. Translation: CASSVRSNQPQHF.

V gene TRBV20-1 combines with J gene TRBJ2-2; D call uncertain. From germline, CDR1 is DFQATT and CDR2 SNEGSKA (reference sequence). The germline V and J ends were trimmed by 6 bases and 1 base, with 12 bases remaining between them. This CDR3 region has 14 residues. CDR3 sequence: CSARPGVNTGELFF. The CDR3 region has the DNA TGCAGTGCCCGCCCCGGAGTGAACACCGGGGAGCTGTTTTTT.

This clonotype was seen a handful of times. This chain links TRBV6-1 with TRBJ1-5; D might be TRBD1 (5 bases). V lost 8 bases to trimming and J lost 2 bases, with 19 bases between them. The CDR3 sequence is 16 residues long. The germline gives CDR1 MNHNS, CDR2 SASEGT. The CDR3, as DNA: TGTGCCAGCCGAGACATGGACACTGGGGGCAATCAGCCCCAGCATTTT. Translation gives CASRDMDTGGNQPQHF.

The chain combines TRBV6-4 with TRBJ2-3; the D gene is possibly TRBD2 (6 bases). Germline V gene lookup returns CDR1 MRHNA and CDR2 SNTAGT. This CDR3 region has 19 residues. V was clipped by 2 bases and J by 7 bases, with 28 bases between them. The CDR3: CASSDPNPRPTSGRYTQYF. The CDR3 DNA follows: TGTGCCAGCAGTGACCCGAATCCCCGGCCGACTAGTGGAAGATATACGCAGTATTTT.

The rearrangement uses TRBV20-1 and TRBJ2-1; TRBD2 agrees at 7 bases. Germline lookup yields CDR1 DFQATT and CDR2 SNEGSKA (reference sequence). CDR3 size: 14 residues. J gave up 0 bases and V 4 bases, and 3 bases lay outside the gene matches. For the CDR3, the DNA is TGCAGTGCTACTAGCGGATACTCCTACAATGAGCAGTTCTTC. This sequence encodes CSATSGYSYNEQFF.

This clonotype was seen just once. V is TRBV6-2 or TRBV6-3 and J is TRBJ1-5, with unresolved D. V was cut by 0 bases and J by 2 bases, with 23 bases left in between. Per germline, CDR1 MNHEY and CDR2 SVGEGT. The CDR3 is made up of 20 amino acids. Written as DNA, the CDR3 is TGTGCCAGCAGTTACTCGATCTTAGTCTCGACGGTGCCACGCAATCAGCCCCAGCATTTT. Translated: CASSYSILVSTVPRNQPQHF.

The chain carries TRBV20-1 and TRBJ1-1; D not resolved. This CDR3 contains 16 residues. V lost 5 bases, J lost 4 bases, and 23 bases lay in between. Germline-derived CDR1 and CDR2 are DFQATT and SNEGSKA (reference sequence). In nucleotides, the CDR3 is TGCAGTGCTGGTTCCCCTTCCTCGGGAACGGGCACTGAAGCTTTCTTT. It translates to CSAGSPSSGTGTEAFF.

As for this clonotype: Sequence at one end of the junction differs from germline and may be a read error. This chain joins TRBV7-3 and TRBJ1-1; D not certain. The CDR3 is 17 amino acids. Germline assignment: CDR1 SGHTA and CDR2 FQGTGA. CDR3 DNA sequence: TGTGCCAGCAGCGTAACCGCGGGTGGGTTACGGAGCACTGAAGCTTTCTTT. This encodes CASSVTAGGLRSTEAFF.

The chain carries TRBV28 and TRBJ1-5; the D is unclear. The CDR3 consists of 12 residues. With 6 bases removed from V and 4 bases from J, the gap between germline ends came to 7 bases. Germline V lookup: CDR1 MDHEN, CDR2 SYDVKM. The CDR3 DNA reads as TGTGCCAGCAGGGCCTCAAATCAGCCCCAGCATTTT. It translates to CASRASNQPQHF.